This TCR beta chain was retrieved from a study of OX40 agonist ivuxolimab in advanced cancers. Across the study: Patients received the agonistic anti-OX40 (CD134) antibody ivuxolimab. Subjects had a mean age of 60 years, with a range of 23 to 79; less than 90% were male. The eligibility criteria allowed prior anti-PD-1, anti-PD-L1 or anti-CTLA-4 therapy, and approximately 40% had some. Three patients showed partial responses: one hepatocellular carcinoma and two cutaneous melanoma cases.

TCRdb keeps only in-frame clones here, not all; method: immunoSEQ multiplex PCR. The sample shows tens of thousands of clones, less than 90% of them seen only once. The CDR3 is made up of 15 amino acids. V gave up 3 bases and J gave up 5 bases; unmatched junction bases: 4. Germline V lookup: CDR1 KGHSH, CDR2 LQKENI. Sequenced material: CD4+ or CD8+ T cells sorted from blood, taken in a trial of the OX40 agonist ivuxolimab. The chain has TRBV18 and TRBJ2-7; 13 bases agree with TRBD2. This sequence originates from an adult with an advanced solid tumor such as melanoma, head and neck, liver or kidney cancer. In DNA form, the CDR3 reads TGTGCCAGCTCACCCGGACTAGCGGGAGACCACGAGCAGTACTTC. Its translation is CASSPGLAGDHEQYF. Filled out from reference TRBV18 and TRBJ2-7, the complete variable domain reads NAGVMQNPRHLVRRRGQEARLRCSPMKGHSHVYWYRQLPEEGLKFMVYLQKENIIDESGMPKERFSAEFPKEGPSILRIQQVVRGDSAAYFCASSPGLAGDHEQYFGPGTRLTVT.